This T cell receptor (beta chain) was identified in a study of T cells expressing NK-cell markers. This CDR3 is 14 amino acids long. CDR1 is MNHNY, CDR2 SVGAGI, per germline (reference sequence). TCRdb re-called the 5' RACE reads; one entry per CDR3 protein, DNA not given. In all, the sample yields 300,000 to 500,000 distinct CDR3 sequences. The sequence came from a woman aged 45-65 years in good health. V is TRBV6-6 and J is TRBJ2-1; TCRdb's D call, TRBD1, is unchecked because there is no DNA. Sequences were obtained from blood T cells: a sorted CD56 or NKG2C T cell subset, CD4+ or CD8+ T cells, or bulk PBMC T cells (not recorded which). CDR3 region: CASADYVPYNEQFF.